A selection of T cell receptor beta chains follows, all from one sample in a study of blood T cell repertoires in COVID-19. Using immunoSEQ multiplex PCR, the repertoire was profiled, and TCRdb retains in-frame clones only, with some absent. This sample has about 100,000 clones; about 89% occur once, and the top ten carry around 15%. Sequencing was done on a sample of peripheral blood. The receptors were sampled from a man in his forties or fifties with acute or convalescent COVID-19. Each CDR3 is given with its conserved first and last residue. A D gene is named only where the DNA matches it firmly. Clone size is not always given. Where it is, it says once, few, many or a class for expanded clones.

.	.	TRBV30	TRBJ1-6	CAWERPPLTLHF	TGTGCCTGGGAGCGGCCCCCACTCACCCTCCACTTT
.	.	TRBV4-1	TRBJ2-3	CASSQVSGFTDTQYF	TGCGCCAGCAGCCAAGTCTCCGGGTTCACAGATACGCAGTATTTT
.	TRBD1	TRBV18	TRBJ2-1	CASSPPGTVNNEQFF	TGTGCCAGCTCACCCCCCGGGACAGTGAACAATGAGCAGTTCTTC
once	.	TRBV6-5	TRBJ1-1	CASQVLEGEAFF	TGTGCCAGCCAGGTCCTGGAGGGTGAAGCTTTCTTT
.	.	TRBV28	TRBJ1-2	CASRTGGQPANYGYTF	TGTGCCAGCAGGACGGGGGGGCAGCCAGCTAACTATGGCTACACCTTC
.	TRBD1	TRBV11-2	TRBJ1-2	CASSLRGQASYGYTF	TGTGCCAGCAGCTTAAGGGGACAGGCCTCGTATGGCTACACCTTC
.	.	TRBV7-2	TRBJ2-3	CASSFGGASPDTQYF	TGTGCCAGCAGCTTTGGGGGGGCCTCCCCAGATACGCAGTATTTT
.	TRBD1	TRBV5-1	TRBJ2-2	CASSQGATGTGELFF	TGCGCCAGCAGCCAGGGGGCGACGGGCACCGGGGAGCTGTTTTTT
.	.	TRBV30	TRBJ1-6	CAWSVHRAAPLHF	TGTGCCTGGAGTGTTCACAGGGCGGCACCCCTCCACTTT
.	.	TRBV9	TRBJ2-3	CASTPPQGLGQDTQYF	TGTGCCAGCACACCTCCCCAGGGACTTGGCCAGGATACGCAGTATTTT
.	TRBD1	TRBV19	TRBJ1-1	CASTWGTGLNTEAFF	TGTGCCAGCACTTGGGGGACAGGGCTGAACACTGAAGCTTTCTTT
.	TRBD1	TRBV7-8	TRBJ1-4	CASSRDRAEKLFF	TGTGCCAGCAGTCGGGACAGGGCTGAAAAACTGTTTTTT
.	.	TRBV12-5	TRBJ2-3	CASGTDFTDTQYF	TGTGCTAGTGGTACGGACTTCACAGATACGCAGTATTTT
once	TRBD2	TRBV6-5	TRBJ2-2	CASSPGGYTGELFF	TGTGCCAGCAGCCCGGGAGGTTACACCGGGGAGCTGTTTTTT
.	TRBD2	TRBV27	TRBJ2-3	CASGSGSTDTQYF	TGTGCCAGCGGTAGCGGGAGCACAGATACGCAGTATTTT
.	TRBD2	TRBV25-1	TRBJ2-4	CASSARSGGKNIQYF	TGTGCCAGCAGTGCGCGTTCGGGGGGCAAAAACATTCAGTACTTC
.	TRBD1	TRBV6-4	TRBJ1-2	CASSEGTGTYGYTF	TGTGCCAGCAGTGAGGGGACAGGGACCTATGGCTACACCTTC
.	.	TRBV9	TRBJ1-3	CASSVGPPPSGNTIYF	TGTGCCAGCAGCGTAGGGCCACCACCCTCTGGAAACACCATATATTTT
.	.	TRBV5-1	TRBJ2-3	CASRLDRSTDTQYF	TGCGCCAGCAGATTGGACAGAAGCACAGATACGCAGTATTTT
.	TRBD1	TRBV10-3	TRBJ1-1	CAISGGQGASGAFF	TGTGCCATCAGTGGGGGACAGGGGGCAAGCGGAGCTTTCTTT
.	.	TRBV18	TRBJ1-5	CASSPQGNNQPQHF	TGTGCCAGCTCACCGCAGGGTAACAATCAGCCCCAGCATTTT
.	TRBD2	TRBV6-5	TRBJ2-5	CASTRGLVQETQYF	TGTGCCAGCACCCGGGGACTAGTCCAAGAGACCCAGTACTTC
.	TRBD1	TRBV6-5	TRBJ1-2	CASSYFGQGGYSYTF	TGTGCCAGCAGTTACTTTGGACAGGGGGGTTATAGCTACACCTTC
once	.	TRBV24-1	TRBJ2-2	CATSGDGGQGGTGELFF	TGTGCCACCAGTGGGGACGGAGGTCAAGGGGGCACCGGGGAGCTGTTTTTT
.	.	TRBV5-1	TRBJ1-2	CASSLYRVDYGYTF	TGCGCCAGCAGCTTATACAGGGTAGACTATGGCTACACCTTC
.	.	TRBV5-4	TRBJ2-3	CASRRDSITDTQYF	TGTGCCAGCAGGCGGGACAGCATCACAGATACGCAGTATTTT
few	.	TRBV27	TRBJ1-1	CASFRQPSTEAFF	TGTGCCAGCTTCCGACAGCCCTCCACTGAAGCTTTCTTT
once	TRBD2	TRBV5-4	TRBJ2-1	CASSVTSGGASEQFF	TGTGCCAGCAGCGTAACTAGCGGGGGGGCGAGTGAGCAGTTCTTC
.	TRBD1	TRBV7-8	TRBJ1-6	CASRDSRSYNSPLHF	TGTGCCAGCCGGGACAGTCGCTCTTATAATTCACCCCTCCACTTT
.	.	TRBV11-3	TRBJ1-1	CASSQAPETEAFF	TGTGCCAGCAGCCAAGCCCCGGAGACTGAAGCTTTCTTT
.	.	TRBV25-1	TRBJ1-2	CASSPGGTRFGYTF	TGTGCCAGCAGTCCTGGGGGGACTCGGTTTGGCTACACCTTC
.	.	TRBV5-1	TRBJ1-2	CASSLGSVANYGYTF	TGCGCCAGCAGCTTGGGGTCAGTTGCTAACTATGGCTACACCTTC
.	.	TRBV6-1	TRBJ2-7	CASSEDLSRVYEQYF	TGTGCCAGCAGTGAGGATCTCTCGCGGGTCTACGAGCAGTACTTC
.	TRBD1	TRBV6-5	TRBJ2-7	CAAQGGQGRYEQYF	TGTGCCGCTCAGGGGGGACAGGGTCGCTACGAGCAGTACTTC
once	.	TRBV5-5	TRBJ1-2	CASSLGTAVNYGYTF	TGTGCCAGCAGCTTGGGGACAGCGGTTAACTATGGCTACACCTTC
.	TRBD1	TRBV5-1	TRBJ1-3	CASSTGQAGNTIYF	TGCGCCAGCAGCACCGGACAGGCTGGAAACACCATATATTTT
.	.	TRBV4-1	TRBJ1-2	CASSQDEGTDYGYTF	TGCGCCAGCAGCCAAGATGAGGGAACAGACTATGGCTACACCTTC
.	.	TRBV30	TRBJ2-3	CAWSYGELENTQYF	TGTGCCTGGAGTTACGGGGAATTGGAAAATACGCAGTATTTT
once	.	TRBV9	TRBJ2-7	CASSPPSSYEQYF	TGTGCCAGCAGCCCCCCCTCCTCCTACGAGCAGTACTTC
.	.	TRBV7-9	TRBJ2-7	CASSPIWGHEQYF	TGTGCCAGCAGCCCGATCTGGGGCCACGAGCAGTACTTC
.	.	TRBV13	TRBJ1-6	CASSLGRSSYNSPLHF	TGTGCCAGCAGCTTAGGACGGAGCTCCTATAATTCACCCCTCCACTTT
.	TRBD2	TRBV5-1	TRBJ2-5	CASSPNPTSGGHQETQYF	TGCGCCAGCAGCCCTAATCCGACTAGCGGGGGCCACCAAGAGACCCAGTACTTC
.	.	TRBV20-1	TRBJ1-5	CSASGQGNQPQHF	TGCAGTGCTAGTGGCCAGGGCAATCAGCCCCAGCATTTT
.	.	TRBV5-8	TRBJ1-3	CASSFRGRNTIYF	TGTGCCAGCAGCTTCAGGGGACGAAACACCATATATTTT
.	TRBD2	TRBV2	TRBJ2-1	CASRRRAGGFNNEQFF	TGTGCCAGCAGGCGTAGAGCGGGGGGATTTAACAATGAGCAGTTCTTC
.	TRBD1	TRBV5-8	TRBJ1-4	CASSLGQGINEKLFF	TGTGCCAGCAGCTTGGGACAGGGTATTAATGAAAAACTGTTTTTT
once	TRBD1	TRBV28	TRBJ1-5	CASSLQGGSNQPQHF	TGTGCCAGCAGTTTACAGGGGGGTAGCAATCAGCCCCAGCATTTT
.	TRBD1	TRBV7-9	TRBJ1-2	CASSPRTGDGYGYTF	TGTGCCAGCAGCCCCAGGACAGGGGATGGGTATGGCTACACCTTC
.	TRBD1	TRBV7-8	TRBJ2-6	CASNPGQGPSGANVLTF	TGTGCCAGCAACCCGGGACAGGGCCCGTCTGGGGCCAACGTCCTGACTTTC
.	.	TRBV5-1	TRBJ1-6	CASSLANRVNSPLHF	TGCGCCAGCAGCTTGGCCAACAGGGTTAATTCACCCCTCCACTTT
.	.	TRBV29-1	TRBJ1-1	CSVDIGARTEAFF	TGCAGCGTTGATATTGGGGCCCGGACTGAAGCTTTCTTT
.	TRBD1	TRBV10-3	TRBJ2-3	CAISALDRESTGAAQYF	TGTGCCATCAGTGCATTGGACAGGGAATCCACCGGGGCGGCGCAGTATTTT
.	.	TRBV3-1/TRBV3-2	TRBJ2-2	CASSQLGGRTGELFF	TGTGCCAGCAGCCAGTTGGGGGGACGGACCGGGGAGCTGTTTTTT
.	.	TRBV6-5	TRBJ2-7	CASKLTGRGNEQYF	TGTGCCAGCAAACTCACAGGGAGGGGTAACGAGCAGTACTTC
.	.	TRBV7-9	TRBJ2-7	CASSARGYEQYF	TGTGCCAGCAGCGCACGAGGCTACGAGCAGTACTTC
.	.	TRBV5-1	TRBJ1-2	CASSSYDTTRGYTF	TGCGCCAGCAGCTCCTATGACACCACTCGGGGCTACACCTTC
.	TRBD1	TRBV2	TRBJ1-5	CASKDRGQSNQPQHF	TGTGCCAGCAAGGACAGGGGACAATCCAATCAGCCCCAGCATTTT